These 17 T cell receptor beta chains came from one sample sequenced in a study of T cells in Graves' hyperthyroidism and ophthalmopathy. What was amplified from RNA transcripts were TCR beta CDR3 regions. Using the HTBI primer set, a first-round RT-PCR was run on the TCR CDR3. TCRdb reprocessed the multiplex PCR reads via MiXCR and lists one record per CDR3 protein. The sample lists approximately 410,000 distinct CDR3 sequences; roughly 15% were seen once. The sample consisted of blood. All receptors come from a man between 18 and 35 years old with Graves' ophthalmopathy.

In its sample, this clonotype was seen many times. The rearrangement joins TRBV11-2 to TRBJ2-1, with 8 positions matching TRBD2. The germline CDR1 and CDR2 sequences are SGHAT and FQNNGV. The CDR3 is 18 amino acids. The ends lost 10 bases at V and 5 bases at J; junction bases unmatched: 22. CDR3 nucleotide sequence: TGTGCCACTCTCCTGGTAGGGCAGAAGCGGGAGTTCCACAATGAGCAGTTCTTC. Translated, it gives CATLLVGQKREFHNEQFF. Combining the CDR3 with reference TRBV11-2 and TRBJ2-1 gives the whole variable domain EAGVAQSPRYKIIEKRQSVAFWCNPISGHATLYWYQQILGQGPKLLIQFQNNGVVDDSQLPKDRFSAERLKGVDSTLKIQPAKLEDSAVYLCATLLVGQKREFHNEQFFGPGTRLTVL.

This clonotype has just a few counts. The gene calls are TRBV27 and TRBJ2-5, with D unresolved. Germline V gene data show CDR1 as MNHEY and CDR2 as SMNVEV (reference sequence). Trimming left V 10 bases short and J 1 base short, with 13 bases between. The CDR3 is made up of 13 amino acids. As DNA, the CDR3 is TGTGCCACCGGAAGTCTCCTCCAAGAGACCCAGTACTTC. This sequence encodes CATGSLLQETQYF.

As regards this clonotype: A much larger clone is a single base away; this may be a read error. CDR3 nucleotide sequence: TGTGCCAGCAGTTACCCGAAGGTACTTGGGGAGCTGTTTTTT. It translates to CASSYPKVLGELFF. This sequence joins TRBV6-5 and TRBJ2-2; D unresolved. Between the trimmed V and J ends, which lost 2 bases and 8 bases, there was a span of 12 bases. Germline V gene sequence: CDR1 MNHEY, CDR2 SVGAGI. The CDR3 has 14 residues.

This clonotype was seen a few times. This chain connects TRBV5-1 to TRBJ1-1; TRBD1 might be the D (5 bases). The CDR3 spans 14 residues. Per germline, CDR1 SGHRS and CDR2 YFSETQ. The ends were cut back, 3 bases at V and 4 bases at J, with 13 bases in the middle. CDR3: CASSSQEGSTEAFF. The CDR3 region has the DNA TGCGCCAGCAGCTCCCAGGAGGGGAGCACTGAAGCTTTCTTT.

This clonotype was detected only a few times. The chain is built from TRBV5-1 and TRBJ2-5; 10 bases agree with TRBD1. This CDR3 region has 15 residues. Germline V gives CDR1 SGHRS, CDR2 YFSETQ. The trim removed 2 bases at V and 5 bases at J, leaving 6 bases unmatched. Here the CDR3 reads CASSFGTGVLETQYF. The CDR3 DNA reads as TGCGCCAGCAGCTTCGGGACAGGGGTTTTGGAGACCCAGTACTTC.

In its sample, this clonotype was seen many times. V and J are TRBV27 and TRBJ2-5; 9 nucleotides agree with TRBD1. V lost 6 bases, J lost 1 base, and 6 bases stayed unmatched. This CDR3 region has 15 residues. In germline, CDR1 is MNHEY, CDR2 SMNVEV (reference sequence). CDR3 coding DNA: TGTGCCAGCAGGCGACAGGGGGGTTTCCAAGAGACCCAGTACTTC. Protein product: CASRRQGGFQETQYF.

This clonotype occurred a few times. V is TRBV13 and J is TRBJ2-1; 7 nucleotides agree with TRBD2. The CDR3 contains 16 residues. The J segment lost 4 bases and the V segment lost 6 bases, leaving 12 bases of the junction unmatched. CDR1 is PRHDT and CDR2 is FYEKMQ in the germline V gene (reference sequence). DNA for the CDR3: TGTGCCAGCAGTGAACTGCTAGCGGAGGCTTACAATGAGCAGTTCTTC. Amino acid sequence: CASSELLAEAYNEQFF.

Ten or more counts support this clonotype. This chain joins TRBV28 and TRBJ2-7; TRBD1 matches 9 bases. Germline CDR1 reads MDHEN; CDR2 reads SYDVKM. With 10 bases clipped from V and 1 base from J, the junction kept 14 bases outside the gene matches. CDR3 length: 16 amino acids. For the CDR3, the DNA is TGTGCCACAGCGGACAGGGGTGGCCGTATGTCCTACGAGCAGTACTTC. This encodes CATADRGGRMSYEQYF.

The gene calls are TRBV4-1 and TRBJ1-6, with D unclear. The germline CDR1 and CDR2 sequences are MGHRA and YSYEKL. The V gene lost 1 base and the J gene lost 8 bases, with 12 bases spanning the gap. The length of the CDR3 is 15 residues. The CDR3 is CASSQGHPPDSPLHF. CDR3 DNA: TGCGCCAGCAGCCAAGGGCACCCCCCAGATTCACCCCTCCACTTT.

In this sample, this clonotype turned up a few times. The CDR3 region is CSVDRGAGANVLTF. CDR3 nucleotide sequence: TGCAGCGTTGATCGTGGGGCTGGGGCCAACGTCCTGACTTTC. The V call is TRBV29-1, the J call TRBJ2-6, with no clear D. CDR3 length: 14 residues. V was pared by 3 bases and J by 2 bases, with 8 bases between. Germline-derived CDR1 and CDR2 are SQVTM and ANQGSEA.

This clonotype showed up many times. The chain recombines TRBV2 with TRBJ2-1; D possibly uses TRBD1 or TRBD2 (5 bases each). CDR1 and CDR2 from the germline V gene are SNHLY and FYNNEI. Deletions cut 4 bases from V and 8 bases from J, with 18 bases between. This CDR3 contains 15 residues. Here the CDR3 DNA reads TGTGCCAGCAGTGTCGAGTCTTTGCTGGGACATGAGCAGTTCTTC. Its protein is CASSVESLLGHEQFF.

V gene TRBV5-1 combines with J gene TRBJ1-1; no firm D call. The germline gives CDR1 SGHRS, CDR2 YFSETQ. The CDR3 runs to 14 residues. Trimming took off 2 bases at V and 4 bases at J, with 12 bases between the two ends. This CDR3 is CASSLRGHGTEAFF. Here the CDR3 DNA reads TGCGCCAGCAGCTTAAGAGGGCATGGCACTGAAGCTTTCTTT.

For this clonotype: A much larger clone sits a single nucleotide away, making a read error possible. The CDR3 does not close with the conserved phenylalanine or tryptophan, likely indicating a read error. The V gene is TRBV7-3, the J gene TRBJ2-5; TRBD2 matches 10 bases. V lost 1 base and J lost 4; bases outside the gene matches: 3. This CDR3 is built from 15 residues. CDR1 is SGHTA and CDR2 is FQGTGA in the germline V gene. Written as DNA, the CDR3 is TGTGCCAGCAGCTTAATGGCTAGCGGGAGAGAGACCCAGTACTCC. This codes for CASSLMASGRETQYS.

With regard to this clonotype: Being one base from a much bigger clone, this may be a read error. V and J are TRBV11-3 and TRBJ1-4, with 10 positions matching TRBD1. The germline V gene encodes CDR1 SGHNT and CDR2 YENEEA. The CDR3 loop spans 16 amino acids. The CDR3 DNA reads as TGTGCCAGCAGCCGTGAACGGACAGGGGGAAGTGAAAAACGGTTTTTT. Translated, it gives CASSRERTGGSEKRFF.

The rearrangement uses TRBV11-3 and TRBJ2-1; TRBD2 aligns across 15 bases. The V gene end was trimmed by 5 bases and the J gene end by 10 bases; junction bases not matched to a gene: 15. CDR3 size: 18 residues. Looked up from germline, CDR1 is SGHNT and CDR2 is YENEEA. This CDR3 is CASSSPYPGTSGGHEQFF. As DNA, the CDR3 is TGTGCCAGCAGCAGCCCCTACCCTGGGACTAGCGGGGGGCACGAGCAGTTCTTC.

This clonotype was detected a few times. The CDR3 loop reads CASSWYVSHYEQYF. Here the CDR3 DNA reads TGTGCCAGCAGTTGGTATGTCAGCCACTACGAGCAGTACTTC. This sequence joins TRBV6-9 and TRBJ2-7; no firm D call. CDR1 is MNHGY and CDR2 is SVAAGI in the germline V gene. The CDR3 contains 14 residues. Trimming took off 4 bases at V and 3 bases at J, with 13 bases between the two ends.

The chain joins TRBV12-3 or TRBV12-4 to TRBJ1-5; no reliable D call. The V end was cut by 3 bases, the J end by 6 bases, with 6 bases between. The CDR3 loop spans 12 amino acids. CDR3 sequence reads: CASSFAGQPQHF. CDR3 nucleotides: TGTGCCAGCAGTTTCGCGGGTCAGCCCCAGCATTTT.